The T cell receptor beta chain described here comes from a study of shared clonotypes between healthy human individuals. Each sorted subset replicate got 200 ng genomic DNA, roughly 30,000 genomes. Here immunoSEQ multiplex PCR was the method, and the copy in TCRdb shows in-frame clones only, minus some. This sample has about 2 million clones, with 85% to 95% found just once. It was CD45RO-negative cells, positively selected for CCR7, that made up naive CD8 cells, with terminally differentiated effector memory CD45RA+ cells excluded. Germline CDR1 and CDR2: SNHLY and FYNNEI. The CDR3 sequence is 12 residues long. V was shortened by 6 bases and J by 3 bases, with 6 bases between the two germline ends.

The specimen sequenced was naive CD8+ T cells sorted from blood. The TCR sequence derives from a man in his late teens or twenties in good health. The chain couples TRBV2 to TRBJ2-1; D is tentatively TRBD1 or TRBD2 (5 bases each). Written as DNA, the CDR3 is TGTGCCAGCAGGGGGGACTACAATGAGCAGTTCTTC. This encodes CASRGDYNEQFF.